The T cell receptor (beta chain) described here comes from a study of blood T cell repertoires in COVID-19. Study details: Both acute and convalescent COVID-19 samples were obtained from the United States, Italy and Spain. PBMCs, B-cell-depleted T cells, or T cells were the source of the cDNA or gDNA that made up the material.

J gave up 2 bases and V 5 bases, and 5 bases lay outside the gene matches. Germline lookup yields CDR1 MNHEY and CDR2 SVGAGI. This CDR3 is 14 amino acids long. Original methodology: Scientists estimated how many nucleated cells there were by amplifying reference gene primers. Some clones are missing from TCRdb's copy, which holds only in-frame ones; the method was immunoSEQ multiplex PCR. D and trimming come from the DNA, and the V and J calls and clone size come from that table. The sample holds roughly 410,000 clones, 89% seen once. This clone was seen a handful of times. The chain couples TRBV6-5 to TRBJ2-7; 8 nucleotides match TRBD1. This clonotype was sampled from a man in his forties with acute or convalescent COVID-19. The sequenced material came from peripheral blood. CDR3 sequence (DNA): TGTGCCAGCAGTCCGGGACAGGCGCCCTACGAGCAGTACTTC. Its translation is CASSPGQAPYEQYF.